This entry lists 13 T cell receptor beta chains sequenced from one sample in a study of blood T cell repertoires in COVID-19 (dated by TCRdb to 2020 to 2021). The library relied on the immunoSEQ multiplex PCR assay. TCRdb re-hosts the immuneACCESS table, in-frame sequences only. Its copies lack some clones; in the studies checked, an unresolved V gene accounts for under half of them, and the cause for the rest is not known. For this sample the table gives approximately 150,000 clones, of which roughly 81% were detected only once. The ten largest clones capture under 6.5% of the sample. Input material: peripheral blood. These receptors came from a woman between 50 and 59 years old with COVID-19, enrolled during active disease.

Comment on this clone: Other DNA sequences in the same sample also yield this CDR3. CDR3 residues: CASSLEGDQTDTQYF. DNA of the CDR3: TGCGCCAGCAGCTTGGAAGGGGATCAAACAGATACGCAGTATTTT. J is TRBJ2-3 and V is TRBV5-1; D is possibly TRBD1 (5 bases). This CDR3 is built from 15 residues. V gave up 0 bases and J gave up 3 bases, with 11 bases separating them. Germline loops: CDR1 SGHRS, CDR2 YFSETQ. Variable domain in full (rest from reference TRBV5-1 and TRBJ2-3): KAGVTQTPRYLIKTRGQQVTLSCSPISGHRSVSWYQQTPGQGLQFLFEYFSETQRNKGNFPGRFSGRQFSNSRSEMNVSTLELGDSALYLCASSLEGDQTDTQYFGPGTRLTVL.

This chain links TRBV6-6 with TRBJ1-2, with D possibly being TRBD1 (6 bases). Germline V gives CDR1 MNHNY, CDR2 SVGAGI (reference sequence). V was trimmed by 6 bases and J by 3 bases, leaving 11 bases between them. The CDR3 totals 13 residues. The CDR3 sequence: CASRGGADYGYTF. DNA for the CDR3: TGTGCCAGCAGAGGGGGGGCTGACTATGGCTACACCTTC.

The J gene is TRBJ2-1, the V gene TRBV28; no clear D. The CDR3 is 16 amino acids. Looked up from germline, CDR1 is MDHEN and CDR2 is SYDVKM. Trimming took 1 base from V and 2 from J, leaving 12 bases between them. The CDR3 spells CASSLLARLPYNEQFF. For the CDR3, the DNA is TGTGCCAGCAGTTTATTGGCTCGACTCCCCTACAATGAGCAGTTCTTC.

This clone came up once. The chain uses TRBV15 and TRBJ2-6, with TRBD1 as a possible D gene (6 bases). Trimming shortened V by 0 bases and J by 2 bases, and 8 bases separated the two germline ends. The germline V gene has CDR1 LNHNV and CDR2 YYDKDF (reference sequence). This CDR3 contains 16 residues. The CDR3 protein is CATSREGGTGANVLTF. CDR3 nucleotides: TGTGCCACCAGCAGAGAAGGGGGTACTGGGGCCAACGTCCTGACTTTC.

This rearrangement joins TRBV5-4 to TRBJ2-1, with TRBD2 matching over 11 bases. V was clipped by 6 bases and J by 1 base; unmatched bases: 6. Germline V gene lookup returns CDR1 SGHNT and CDR2 YYREEE (reference sequence). The CDR3 extends over 16 amino acids. DNA of the CDR3: TGTGCCAGCACTCTAGCGGGGGGCCCTTCCTACAATGAGCAGTTCTTC. This translates into CASTLAGGPSYNEQFF.

The chain combines TRBV7-2 with TRBJ1-2; 8 bases agree with TRBD1. CDR1 and CDR2 from the germline V gene are SGHTA and FQGNSA. V shed 3 bases and J 7 bases; nucleotides not matched to a gene: 7. The CDR3 totals 14 residues. The CDR3 is CASSLQGAPGGYTF. CDR3 DNA sequence: TGTGCCAGCAGCTTGCAGGGGGCTCCTGGTGGCTACACCTTC.

CDR3 sequence reads: CASRPATSGGITGELFF. CDR3 bases: TGTGCCAGCAGGCCAGCGACTAGCGGGGGAATTACCGGGGAGCTGTTTTTT. The chain joins TRBV28 to TRBJ2-2; the match to TRBD2 covers 12 bases. CDR3 length: 17 amino acids. CDR1 and CDR2 (germline): MDHEN, SYDVKM. V dropped 6 bases and J dropped 5; count of bases not matched to a gene: 10.

This clone was counted a single time. The chain links TRBV5-1 to TRBJ2-4, with D perhaps TRBD1 (6 bases). With 4 bases removed from V and 0 bases from J, the gap between germline ends came to 11 bases. Germline V gene sequence: CDR1 SGHRS, CDR2 YFSETQ. The CDR3 runs 15 residues. CDR3 region: CASSMGQIAKNIQYF. Written as DNA, the CDR3 is TGCGCCAGCAGCATGGGACAAATAGCCAAAAACATTCAGTACTTC.

V gene TRBV9 combines with J gene TRBJ1-5, with a weak D call TRBD1 (5 bases). The CDR3 runs to 13 residues. The germline V and J ends were trimmed by 0 bases and 7 bases, with 8 bases remaining between them. CDR1 is SGDLS and CDR2 is YYNGEE in the germline V gene. CDR3 in DNA: TGTGCCAGCAGCGTAGGGGGGGAGCAGCCCCAGCATTTT. Its translation: CASSVGGEQPQHF.

In regard to this clone: Other DNA sequences from this sample encode an identical CDR3 as well. This chain links TRBV6-5 with TRBJ1-2, with 10 bases fitting TRBD1. The CDR3 is 16 amino acids. J was trimmed by 5 bases and V by 0 bases; bases with no gene match: 6. Germline CDR1 reads MNHEY; CDR2 reads SVGAGI. The CDR3 loop reads CASSYSRTGGGYGYTF. CDR3 coding DNA: TGTGCCAGCAGTTACTCCCGGACAGGGGGAGGTTATGGCTACACCTTC.

The chain joins TRBV9 to TRBJ1-1, with D unclear. V lost 4 bases to trimming and J lost 4 bases, with 11 bases between them. Germline CDR1 SGDLS, CDR2 YYNGEE. The CDR3 loop spans 13 amino acids. CDR3 bases: TGTGCCAGCAGCACACTACTGGGCACTGAAGCTTTCTTT. This codes for CASSTLLGTEAFF.

This clone occurred once. DNA for the CDR3: TGTGCCAGCAGCCAAGATCCGGCGGGTTCGGGAGAAAAACTGTTTTTT. This gives the protein CASSQDPAGSGEKLFF. The V and J genes are TRBV3-1 (or the pseudogene TRBV3-2) and TRBJ1-4; the D is unclear. The CDR3 consists of 16 residues. V lost 0 bases to trimming and J lost 8 bases, with 16 bases between them. Per germline, CDR1 LGHDT and CDR2 YNNKEL (reference sequence).

This chain joins TRBV5-1 and TRBJ1-4, with unresolved D. Trimming removed 5 bases from V and 4 bases from J, with 6 bases in between. This CDR3 has 12 amino acids. The germline gives CDR1 SGHRS, CDR2 YFSETQ. As DNA, the CDR3 is TGCGCCAGCAGTATTAGTAATGAAAAACTGTTTTTT. Protein: CASSISNEKLFF.